The present T cell receptor (beta chain) was sequenced within a study of cytomegalovirus exposure and HLA in healthy donors (dated by TCRdb to 2016 to 2017). About the full investigation: In an earlier analysis of fewer than 750 of the donors, 276 Gb of sequence data and 90 million to 120 million unique TCR beta sequences from about 179 million T cells were reported. Both class I and class II loci were covered by HLA typing, at four-digit resolution. A later analysis re-analyzed previously published TCR beta repertoires from 666 donors and added high-resolution HLA genotyping to study TCR occurrence patterns. Donor age, sex, ethnicity and CMV serostatus were compiled alongside the repertoire data. An earlier analysis of approximately 630 of the donors applied high-throughput TCR beta sequencing to assess whether each TCR beta V gene segment acted as functional or pseudogenic. Approximately 300 gigabases of sequencing data and around 85 million unique TCR sequences made up an early release that covered approximately 650 HLA-typed donors. Of the 398 genotyped donors, approximately 82% fell in the genetic ancestry cluster associated with self-reported Caucasian donors. Across 300 to 400 genotyped donors of the cohort, an average of approximately 240,000 unique TCR beta nucleotide sequences per donor were sequenced, and roughly a sixth of those sequences were non-productive. In addition to the first cohort of around 670 subjects, a separate validation cohort of approximately 120 different subjects was used. All discovery cohort repertoires had been generated using a single sequencing platform. Because of strong linkage in the cohort, roughly five DR-DQ haplotypes were treated as single units for association and clustering. The number of typed donors differed by locus: about 620-640 for A, B, C, DRB1 and DQB1; some 540 for DQA1; roughly 600 for DPA1; and some 430 for DPB1. Using immunosequencing, the study profiled T cell repertoires from fewer than 700 subjects and related those repertoires to cytomegalovirus serostatus. The study aimed to test whether signatures of past pathogen exposure could be identified by cataloging public T cell receptors. In the later analysis, no new phenotypic data were used to find candidate immune exposures; instead, reliance was placed on TCR beta sequences and their occurrence across donors. To predict cytomegalovirus infection status, the study combined high-throughput TCR immunosequencing, statistical association of individual TCRs with disease status, and machine learning. A later genetic analysis used genome-wide SNP genotypes for about 60% of the roughly 700 donors, treating that subset as a discovery cohort.

With regard to this clone: Its antigen remains unidentified. No clone much larger than this one lies a single base away; base qualities are absent.

The study at large found these results: A further reported finding was that TCR beta sequences accurately predicted the HLA-A and HLA-B alleles for most subjects in the first cohort. When HLA alleles, especially DR and DQ, strongly co-occurred, attributing TCR associations to individual alleles was difficult. A total of 150 to 200 TCR beta chains were listed by the study as associated with cytomegalovirus. Specific HLA alleles were associated with around 18,000 TCR beta sequences at a false discovery rate of 0.05 in a later analysis. The classifier was reported to diagnose cytomegalovirus status with high specificity and sensitivity in both the original cohort and the validation cohort. Because the 87-base-pair reads could not distinguish some IMGT-functional V segments, including TRBV6-2 and TRBV6-3, those segments were excluded. In a later analysis, most CMV-associated TCR beta chains were found to appear HLA-restricted, with HLA associations seemingly driven largely by CMV exposure. The presence/absence analyses assumed that sequencing depth was roughly uniform across donors, and that assumption may not be true. In a later analysis, the rate of TCR association differed among HLA loci, with DRB1 alleles having the most associated TCRs and HLA-C alleles having the fewest. Linkage disequilibrium might explain the correlated functional status among segregating V segments, but an unknown experimental factor could not be ruled out. Several of the top co-occurrence clusters appeared to be linked to parvovirus B19, influenza, CMV and Epstein-Barr virus, according to a later analysis. Across donors, most TCR sequences were observed very rarely, whereas some public TCRs were present in many individuals. The authors suggested that the approach could potentially be generalized to other disease states and immunological phenotypes. In an earlier analysis of over 550 of the donors, most TCR beta V segments were observed in productive rearrangements about 90% or about 30% of the time, broadly matching IMGT annotations. HLA typing was unavailable for some donors at each locus, so association tests used only the typed subset. The cohort was sequenced for TCR beta chains only, and without alpha or paired-chain data the features that could be detected were limited. In a later genetic analysis, a missense DCLRE1C variant was associated with V-gene and J-gene trimming of TCR beta chains, and the association was replicated in an independent cohort. In vitro tests confirmed that a few of the cytomegalovirus-associated TCR beta chains recognize cytomegalovirus antigens. Because counts were too low, roughly 18 rarely observed V segments, including chromosome 9 orphons, were left out of the earlier analysis of some 600 of the donors. Compared with equally common non-associated chains, HLA-associated TCR beta chains in a later analysis were more clonally expanded and had lower generation probabilities. CMV serostatus was the only immune exposure information available for the cohort. A group of highly shared sequence variants was considered likely to be a technical artifact of the sequencing pipeline. According to a later genetic analysis, donors in an Asian-associated ancestry cluster had fewer N-insertions in productive TCRs than the approximately 650-donor mean.

In total, 630 or so healthy bone marrow donors made up the cohort. All cohort members were sampled while nominally healthy, although unrecorded immune exposures were likely present. The donor was CMV seronegative and belonged to the group of several hundred seronegative cohort members. Each donor provided a peripheral blood sample, and peripheral blood mononuclear cells were used for TCR beta sequencing. Genomic DNA extraction from the blood cell samples was performed with the Qiagen DNeasy Blood Extraction Kit. There are 17 amino acids in the CDR3, from cysteine to phenylalanine inclusive. Only the CDR3 portion is preserved as DNA: 51 bases, with reading frame beginning at the first base. Taken from the germline V gene, the CDR1 and CDR2 loops are LGHNT and FRNRAP. Relative to germline, V is missing 2 bases and J is missing 3 bases, with 6 bases of the junction outside any gene match. Libraries were prepared through the immunoSEQ multiplex PCR assay. For the multiplex PCR, a mixture combining 60 forward primers for TCR Vbeta segments and 13 reverse primers for TCR Jbeta segments was used. The CDR3 region of rearranged TCR beta genes was amplified from genomic DNA with a multiplex PCR assay. The Illumina HiSeq System was used to sequence the amplified TCR beta libraries as 87-base-pair reads. The study's processing was this. A later analysis tallied 75 million to 95 million unique TCR beta chains across the 610 or so repertoires, and about 10 million of those chains were shared by two or more donors. To remove PCR and sequencing errors, raw reads were error-corrected and collapsed into unique sequences using a nearest-neighbor algorithm that merged closely related sequences. CDR3 sequences were aligned to IMGT reference sequences to assign V, D and J gene segments. For a sequence to be retained, a match of at least six nucleotides was required to both a V gene segment and a J gene segment. Rearrangements were called productive when the CDR3 lacked stop codons and stayed in frame with V and J; all others were non-productive. CDR3 was defined by IMGT convention, running from the second conserved V-encoded cysteine to the conserved J-encoded phenylalanine. In an earlier analysis of 587 of the donors, sequences lacking an unambiguous match to a single V gene segment were excluded. In an earlier analysis of approximately 560 of the donors, a V segment was called functional when productive rearrangements were above 56.7%, and segregating when the standard deviation between donors exceeded 5%. To diagnose cytomegalovirus status from the catalog of TCR beta chain sequences, a statistical classification framework was built. In a later analysis, TCR nucleotide sequences were compared against IMGT/GENE-DB human TR gene sequences so that V and J genes could be assigned. The TCRdist pipeline was used in a later analysis to assign CDR3 sequences and most-parsimonious VDJ recombination scenarios. In a later analysis, every TCR beta chain was defined by the combination of its CDR3 amino acid sequence and its V-gene family, and reads without a unique V-gene family were dropped. A later analysis removed several hundred highly shared, low-generation-probability nucleotide sequences to deal with suspected cross-contamination and a sequencing artifact. A later analysis calculated a clonal expansion index for each public chain from normalized within-repertoire ranks of inferred template counts. In a later analysis, generation probabilities were computed using a VDJ recombination model fitted to out-of-frame rearrangements, and the results were checked against IGoR. Hypergeometric tests were used in a later analysis to score TCR-TCR, TCR-HLA and TCR-CMV co-occurrence, with a repertoire-size bias correction applied to the TCR pairs. To estimate false discovery rates, a later analysis permuted the HLA or CMV assignments 20 times. In a later analysis, co-occurring TCRs were grouped using DBSCAN, with TCRdist sequence similarity added in when clustering inside HLA-allele-positive subsets. Co-occurrence clustering excluded repertoires with fewer than 30,000 or more than 120,000 public chains, plus five with anomalous nucleotide sharing. Sourced from immuneACCESS, this table was stored by TCRdb with only in-frame sequences that have V and J called. A share of the clones is absent; for the studies checked, an unresolved V gene accounts for under half, and the remainder has no known explanation. V and J calls and clone size are as listed in that table; D and trimming were resolved from the DNA. This sample gives 60,000 to 70,000 clones in total; roughly 69% of them show up just once. The ten most abundant clones make up more than 2.5% of the sample.

The chain is encoded by TRBV12-5 joined to TRBJ2-1, with TRBD2 identical over 11 junction bases. The sequencing sample was made of PBMCs. The sequence was collected from a woman between 50 and 59 years old in good health and CMV-seronegative. The DNA reads TGTGCTAGTGGTTTGTTCGTAGCGGGAGGGGTCTACAATGAGCAGTTCTTC. Translated, this is CASGLFVAGGVYNEQFF.